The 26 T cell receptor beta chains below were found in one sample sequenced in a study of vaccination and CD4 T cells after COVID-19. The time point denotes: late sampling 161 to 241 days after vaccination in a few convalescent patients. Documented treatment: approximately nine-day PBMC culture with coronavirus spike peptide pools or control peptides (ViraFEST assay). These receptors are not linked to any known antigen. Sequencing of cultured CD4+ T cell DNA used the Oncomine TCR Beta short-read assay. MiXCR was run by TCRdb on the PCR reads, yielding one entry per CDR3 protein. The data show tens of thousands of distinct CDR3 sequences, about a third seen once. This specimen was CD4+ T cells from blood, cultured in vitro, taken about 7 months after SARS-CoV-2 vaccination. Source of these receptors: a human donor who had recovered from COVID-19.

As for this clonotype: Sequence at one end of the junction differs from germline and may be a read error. CDR3 loop: CASSPGQGETQCF. Here the CDR3 DNA reads TGTGCCAGCAGCCCGGGACAGGGGGAGACCCAGTGCTTC. The rearrangement links TRBV5-4 to TRBJ2-5; TRBD1 matches at 11 bases. This CDR3 has 13 residues. CDR1 is SGHNT, CDR2 YYREEE, per germline (reference sequence).

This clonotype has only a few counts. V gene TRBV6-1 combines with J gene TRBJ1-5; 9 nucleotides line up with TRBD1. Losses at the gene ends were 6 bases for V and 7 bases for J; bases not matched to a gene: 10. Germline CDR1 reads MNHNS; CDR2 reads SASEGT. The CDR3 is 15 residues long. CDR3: CASSRTGTGNQPQHF. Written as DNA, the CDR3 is TGTGCCAGCAGCCGAACCGGGACAGGGAACCAGCCCCAGCATTTT.

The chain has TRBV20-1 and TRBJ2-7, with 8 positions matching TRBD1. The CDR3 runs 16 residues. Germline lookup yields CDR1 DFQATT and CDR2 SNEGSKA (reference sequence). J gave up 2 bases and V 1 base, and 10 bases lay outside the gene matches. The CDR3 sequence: CSARGPQGAKTYEQYF. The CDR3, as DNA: TGCAGTGCTAGAGGACCCCAGGGGGCGAAAACCTACGAGCAGTACTTC.

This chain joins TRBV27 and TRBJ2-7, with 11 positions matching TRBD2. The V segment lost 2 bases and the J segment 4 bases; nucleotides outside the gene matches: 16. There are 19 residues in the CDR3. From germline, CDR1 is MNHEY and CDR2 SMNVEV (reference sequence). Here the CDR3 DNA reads TGTGCCAGCAGTTTAAGGCTGGGGGGCAGCACTAGCGGGAGATACGAGCAGTACTTC. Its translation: CASSLRLGGSTSGRYEQYF.

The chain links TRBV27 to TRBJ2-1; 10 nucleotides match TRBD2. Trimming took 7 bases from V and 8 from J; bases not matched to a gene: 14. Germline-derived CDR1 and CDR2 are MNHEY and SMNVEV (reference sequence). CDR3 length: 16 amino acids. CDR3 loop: CASTSSSGSWFYEQFF. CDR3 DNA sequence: TGTGCCAGCACCTCTTCTAGCGGGAGCTGGTTCTATGAGCAGTTCTTC.

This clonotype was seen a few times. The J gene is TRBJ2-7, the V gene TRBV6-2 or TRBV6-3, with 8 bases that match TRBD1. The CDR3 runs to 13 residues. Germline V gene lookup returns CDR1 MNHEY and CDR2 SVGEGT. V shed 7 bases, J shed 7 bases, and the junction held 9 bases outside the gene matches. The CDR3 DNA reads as TGTGCCAGCAACGACAGGGGATCGGGGGAGCAGTACTTC. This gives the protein CASNDRGSGEQYF.

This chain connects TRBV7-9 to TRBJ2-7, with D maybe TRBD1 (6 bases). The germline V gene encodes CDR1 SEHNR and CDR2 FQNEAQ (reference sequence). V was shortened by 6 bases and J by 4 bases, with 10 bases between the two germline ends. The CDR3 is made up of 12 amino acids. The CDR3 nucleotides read TGTGCCAGCAGTATCCAGGGGTACGAGCAGTACTTC. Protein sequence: CASSIQGYEQYF. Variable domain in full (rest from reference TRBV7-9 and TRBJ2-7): DTGVSQNPRHKITKRGQNVTFRCDPISEHNRLYWYRQTLGQGPEFLTYFQNEAQLEKSRLLSDRFSAERPKGSFSTLEIQRTEQGDSAMYLCASSIQGYEQYFGPGTRLTVT.

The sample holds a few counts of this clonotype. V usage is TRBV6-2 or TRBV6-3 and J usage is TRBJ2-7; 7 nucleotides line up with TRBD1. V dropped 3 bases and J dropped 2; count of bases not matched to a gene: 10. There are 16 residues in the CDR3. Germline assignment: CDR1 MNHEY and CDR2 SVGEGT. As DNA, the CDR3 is TGTGCCAGCAGTTATCGCCCGACAGGGAGTCCCTACGAGCAGTACTTC. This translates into CASSYRPTGSPYEQYF.

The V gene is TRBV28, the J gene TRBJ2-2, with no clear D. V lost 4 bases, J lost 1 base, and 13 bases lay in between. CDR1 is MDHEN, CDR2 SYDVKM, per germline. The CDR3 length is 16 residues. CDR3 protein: CASSSRAVLNTGELFF. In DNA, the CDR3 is TGTGCCAGCAGTTCCCGGGCCGTACTGAACACCGGGGAGCTGTTTTTT.

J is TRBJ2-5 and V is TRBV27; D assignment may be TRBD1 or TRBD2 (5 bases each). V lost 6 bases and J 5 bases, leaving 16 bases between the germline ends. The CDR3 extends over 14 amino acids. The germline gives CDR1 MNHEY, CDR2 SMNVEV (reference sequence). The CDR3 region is CASRHRDAVETQYF. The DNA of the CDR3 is TGTGCCAGCAGACACCGGGACGCGGTGGAGACCCAGTACTTC.

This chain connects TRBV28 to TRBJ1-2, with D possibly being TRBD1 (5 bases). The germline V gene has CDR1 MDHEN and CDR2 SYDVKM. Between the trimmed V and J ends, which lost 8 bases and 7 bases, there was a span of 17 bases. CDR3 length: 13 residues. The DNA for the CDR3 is TGTGCCAGCGATACGGGGGGGACTCTTGGCTACACCTTC. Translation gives CASDTGGTLGYTF.

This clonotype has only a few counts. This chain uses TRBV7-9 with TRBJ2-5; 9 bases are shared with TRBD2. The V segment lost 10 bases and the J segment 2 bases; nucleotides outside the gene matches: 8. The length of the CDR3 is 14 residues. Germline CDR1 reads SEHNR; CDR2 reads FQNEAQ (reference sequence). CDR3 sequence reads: CATKRLADQETQYF. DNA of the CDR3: TGTGCCACTAAGAGACTAGCGGATCAAGAGACCCAGTACTTC.

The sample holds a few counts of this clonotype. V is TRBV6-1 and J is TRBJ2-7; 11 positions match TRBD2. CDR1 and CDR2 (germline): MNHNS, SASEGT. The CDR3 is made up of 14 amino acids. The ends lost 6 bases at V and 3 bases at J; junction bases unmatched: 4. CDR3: CASSILAGDYEQYF. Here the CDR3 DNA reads TGTGCCAGCAGCATACTAGCGGGAGACTACGAGCAGTACTTC.

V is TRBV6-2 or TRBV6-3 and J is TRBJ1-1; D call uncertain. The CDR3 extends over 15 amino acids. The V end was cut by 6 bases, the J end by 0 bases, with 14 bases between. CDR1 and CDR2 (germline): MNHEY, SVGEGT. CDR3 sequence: CASRPLQRMNTEAFF. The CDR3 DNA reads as TGTGCCAGCAGACCTCTACAGCGTATGAACACTGAAGCTTTCTTT.

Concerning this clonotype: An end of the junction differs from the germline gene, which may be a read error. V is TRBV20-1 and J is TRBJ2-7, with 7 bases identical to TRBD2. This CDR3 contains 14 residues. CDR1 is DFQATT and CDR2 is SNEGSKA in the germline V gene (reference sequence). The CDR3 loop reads CSAILSLADYGQYF. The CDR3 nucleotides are TGCAGTGCCATTTTAAGTCTAGCGGACTACGGGCAGTACTTC.

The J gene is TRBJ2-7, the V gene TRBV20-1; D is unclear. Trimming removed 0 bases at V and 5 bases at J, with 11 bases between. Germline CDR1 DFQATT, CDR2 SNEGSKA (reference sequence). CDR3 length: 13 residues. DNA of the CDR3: TGCAGTGCTAGAGAAGCCCATGGGGACGAGCAGTACTTC. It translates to CSAREAHGDEQYF.

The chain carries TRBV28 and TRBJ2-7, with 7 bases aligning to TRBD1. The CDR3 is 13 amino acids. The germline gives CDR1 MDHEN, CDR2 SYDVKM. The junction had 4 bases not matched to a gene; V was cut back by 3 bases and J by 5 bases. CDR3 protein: CASSLTGWDEQYF. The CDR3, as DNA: TGTGCCAGCAGTTTGACAGGGTGGGACGAGCAGTACTTC.

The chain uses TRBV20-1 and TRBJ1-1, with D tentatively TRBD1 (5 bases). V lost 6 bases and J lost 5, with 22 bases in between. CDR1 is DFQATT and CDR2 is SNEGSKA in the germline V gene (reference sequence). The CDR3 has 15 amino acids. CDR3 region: CSAIPWRGARTEAFF. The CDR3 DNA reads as TGCAGTGCCATCCCCTGGAGGGGCGCGAGGACTGAAGCTTTCTTT.

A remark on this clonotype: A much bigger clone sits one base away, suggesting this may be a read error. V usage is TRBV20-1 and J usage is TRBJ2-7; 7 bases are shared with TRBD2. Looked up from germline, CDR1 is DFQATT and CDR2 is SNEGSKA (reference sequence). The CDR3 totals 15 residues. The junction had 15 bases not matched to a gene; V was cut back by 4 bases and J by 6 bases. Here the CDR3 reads CSANLAGVGRVEQYF. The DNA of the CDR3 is TGCAGTGCTAATTTGGCGGGAGTAGGAAGGGTCGAGCAGTACTTC.

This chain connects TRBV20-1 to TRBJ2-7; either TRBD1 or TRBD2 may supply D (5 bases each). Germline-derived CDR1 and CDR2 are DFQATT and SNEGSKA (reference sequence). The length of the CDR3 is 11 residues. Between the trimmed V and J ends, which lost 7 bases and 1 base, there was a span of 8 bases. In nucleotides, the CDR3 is TGCAGTGTCGGGGCATCCTACGAGCAGTACTTC. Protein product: CSVGASYEQYF.

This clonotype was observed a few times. In nucleotides, the CDR3 is TGTGCCACCAGCCGCGGCCAGTCTGTGTACACCGGGGAGCTGTTTTTT. Translated, it gives CATSRGQSVYTGELFF. This chain uses TRBV15 with TRBJ2-2, with unresolved D. Germline CDR1 is LNHNV and CDR2 is YYDKDF (reference sequence). CDR3 length equals 16 residues. V lost 5 bases, J lost 3 bases, and 16 bases lay in between.

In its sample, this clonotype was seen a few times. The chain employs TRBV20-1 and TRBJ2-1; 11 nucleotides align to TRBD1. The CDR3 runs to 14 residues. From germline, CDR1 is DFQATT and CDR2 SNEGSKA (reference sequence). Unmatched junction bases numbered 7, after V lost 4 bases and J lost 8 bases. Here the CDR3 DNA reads TGCAGTGCTACTGGGACAGGGGGTTTCGATGAGCAGTTCTTC. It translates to CSATGTGGFDEQFF.

The CDR3 bases are TGTGCCTCATCAACGTCCGGGCCAGCGTACAATGAGCAGTTCTTC. This sequence encodes CASSTSGPAYNEQFF. This chain links TRBV10-3 with TRBJ2-1, with D unclear. CDR3 length equals 15 residues. Germline values: CDR1 ENHRY, CDR2 SYGVKD. V lost 11 bases and J lost 4, with 21 bases in between.

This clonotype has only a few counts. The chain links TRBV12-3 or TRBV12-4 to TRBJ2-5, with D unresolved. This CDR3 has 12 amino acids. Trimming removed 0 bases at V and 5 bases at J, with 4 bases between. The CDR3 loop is CASSLAPETQYF. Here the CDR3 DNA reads TGTGCCAGCAGTTTAGCGCCGGAGACCCAGTACTTC.

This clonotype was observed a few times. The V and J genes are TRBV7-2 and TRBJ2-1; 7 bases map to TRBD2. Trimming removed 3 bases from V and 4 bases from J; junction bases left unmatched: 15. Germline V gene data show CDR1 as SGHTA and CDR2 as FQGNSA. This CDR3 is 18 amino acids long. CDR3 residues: CASSFSMSGRAGYNEQFF. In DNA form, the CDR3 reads TGTGCCAGCAGCTTCTCCATGTCTGGGAGGGCCGGGTACAATGAGCAGTTCTTC.

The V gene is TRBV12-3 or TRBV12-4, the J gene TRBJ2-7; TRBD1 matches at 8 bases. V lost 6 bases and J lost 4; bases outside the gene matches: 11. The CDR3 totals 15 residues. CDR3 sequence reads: CASSPRQGSRYEQYF. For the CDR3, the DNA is TGTGCCAGCAGCCCTCGACAGGGGAGTCGGTACGAGCAGTACTTC.